This T cell receptor beta chain was identified during a study of somatic mutations in cytotoxic T cells in rheumatoid arthritis. Study observations and caveats: It was in rheumatoid arthritis patients, but not in healthy controls, that CD8+ clonality increased with age. There was no significant difference in CD8+ T-cell clonality between rheumatoid arthritis patients and age-matched healthy controls. Antigens bound by the expanded CD8+ clones were not identified.

Produced via immunoSEQ multiplex PCR; TCRdb's table is partial and in-frame only. Among some 20,000 clones listed, roughly 70% were seen once. The CDR3 loop spans 12 amino acids. V was cut by 6 bases and J by 7 bases, with 13 bases left in between. In germline, CDR1 is SNHLY, CDR2 FYNNEI. Turning to this clone: The antigen remains unidentified.

The specimen was CD8+ T cells sorted from blood. The sequence was obtained from a woman aged 55-70 years in good health. The rearrangement links TRBV2 to TRBJ2-7; D may be TRBD1 or TRBD2 (6 bases each). The DNA for the CDR3 is TGTGCCAGCAGAGTACAGGGAGGTGAGCAGTACTTC. It codes for CASRVQGGEQYF.